Following are 10 T cell receptor beta chains from one sample sequenced in a study of identical twins. TCRdb passed the 5' RACE reads through MiXCR, listing each CDR3 protein once. Among around 670,000 distinct CDR3 sequences, around 5.7% were seen once, and the ten largest hold about 2%. Sequencing was performed on naive T cells sorted from blood. The source is a man between 18 and 29 years old in good health.

This clonotype was counted at least ten times. The chain couples TRBV12-3 or TRBV12-4 to TRBJ2-1; TRBD2 might be the D (6 bases). There are 17 residues in the CDR3. Deletions cut 3 bases from V and 1 base from J, with 16 bases between. The CDR3, as DNA: TGTGCCAGCAGTTTCGAACAAGTAGCGGAATCCTACAATGAGCAGTTCTTC. As protein: CASSFEQVAESYNEQFF.

This clonotype was counted at least ten times. Here the CDR3 reads CAIGGVGDDTDTQYF. CDR3 DNA sequence: TGTGCCATCGGAGGGGTAGGGGACGACACAGATACGCAGTATTTT. V and J are TRBV10-3 and TRBJ2-3, with D maybe TRBD2 (6 bases). The CDR3 length is 15 residues. Germline CDR1 is ENHRY and CDR2 is SYGVKD. The V gene lost 8 bases and the J gene lost 2 bases, with 17 bases spanning the gap.

This clonotype has a count of ten or more. This rearrangement joins TRBV5-1 to TRBJ2-3; D ambiguous. V lost 7 bases and J lost 1, with 7 bases in between. CDR3 size: 12 residues. From germline, CDR1 is SGHRS and CDR2 YFSETQ. CDR3 sequence (DNA): TGCGCCAGCCAAAGGGGCACAGATACGCAGTATTTT. Its protein product is CASQRGTDTQYF.

This clonotype was found many times. The chain employs TRBV4-3 and TRBJ2-5; no reliable D call. V lost 2 bases, J lost 4 bases, and 8 bases lay in between. The CDR3 length is 13 residues. Germline lookup yields CDR1 LGHNA and CDR2 YSLEER. Here the CDR3 reads CASSQRRAETQYF. CDR3 sequence (DNA): TGCGCCAGCAGCCAAAGAAGGGCAGAGACCCAGTACTTC.

This clonotype was recorded at least ten times. V gene TRBV11-1 combines with J gene TRBJ2-1; D is unresolved. Deletions cut 5 bases from V and 8 bases from J, with 16 bases between. The CDR3 is 14 residues long. The germline CDR1 and CDR2 sequences are SGHAT and FQDESV (reference sequence). The chain's CDR3 is CASSPLIDSHEQFF. DNA of the CDR3: TGTGCCAGCAGCCCCCTGATCGACTCACATGAGCAGTTCTTC.

This clonotype has a handful of counts. This chain connects TRBV18 to TRBJ2-7; TRBD2 aligns across 10 bases. Germline loops: CDR1 KGHSH, CDR2 LQKENI. V lost 3 bases, J lost 2 bases, and 7 bases stayed unmatched. The CDR3 length is 16 residues. CDR3 in amino acids: CASSPNSLAGAYEQYF. CDR3 coding DNA: TGTGCCAGCTCACCGAATTCCCTAGCGGGAGCCTACGAGCAGTACTTC.

This clonotype appeared many times. V and J are TRBV12-3 or TRBV12-4 and TRBJ2-1; no reliable D call. V lost 6 bases to trimming and J lost 4 bases, with 19 bases between them. The CDR3 extends over 16 amino acids. Here the CDR3 reads CASRPGRVSSYNEQFF. CDR3 sequence (DNA): TGTGCCAGCAGGCCTGGACGGGTTAGCTCGTACAATGAGCAGTTCTTC.

The chain employs TRBV14 and TRBJ2-2; maybe TRBD1 (6 bases). The CDR3 is 13 amino acids. V gave up 9 bases and J gave up 4 bases, with 12 bases separating them. CDR1 is SGHDN, CDR2 FVKESK, per germline. The CDR3 protein is CASMPGATGELFF. The CDR3 DNA reads TGTGCCAGTATGCCAGGGGCCACCGGGGAGCTGTTTTTT.

In its sample, this clonotype was seen many times. V and J are TRBV3-1 and TRBJ2-1; D might be TRBD1 or TRBD2, each matching 5 bases. This CDR3 has 15 residues. The V end lost 5 bases, the J end lost 6 bases, and 17 bases lay between the germline ends. CDR1 is LGHDT and CDR2 is YNNKEL in the germline V gene (reference sequence). The DNA of the CDR3 is TGTGCCAGCAGCTTCGGTTGGGGGATCGGCAATGAGCAGTTCTTC. This sequence encodes CASSFGWGIGNEQFF.

This clonotype was seen only a few times. This chain connects TRBV12-3 or TRBV12-4 to TRBJ1-3; no reliable D call. Trimming took 6 bases from V and 3 from J, leaving 21 bases between them. This CDR3 has 17 amino acids. The CDR3 DNA sequence: TGTGCCAGCAGACCGGGCGTGGGGTCCCCGGGTGGAAACACCATATATTTT. Protein product: CASRPGVGSPGGNTIYF.